A selection of T cell receptor beta chains follows, all from one sample in a study of T cell responses to AZD1222 COVID-19 vaccine. TCRdb keeps only in-frame clones here, not all; method: immunoSEQ multiplex PCR. The table lists 95,000 to 150,000 clones, 92% of them singletons, with approximately 1.5% in the top ten. The source material was peripheral blood, sampled on day 0 of AZD1222 vaccination. These receptors were obtained from an adult in good health. The CDR3 runs from the conserved cysteine through the conserved F or W. D genes are given only for firm matches. For some rows the clone size is stated as once, few or many, or as a class when expanded; others skip it.

clone size | J gene | D gene | V gene | CDR3 DNA | CDR3 protein
NA | TRBJ2-1 | TRBD2 | TRBV18 | TGTGCCAGCTATTCCGGGACTAGCGGAAACAATGAGCAGTTCTTC | CASYSGTSGNNEQFF
NA | TRBJ1-1 | TRBD1 | TRBV2 | TGTGCCAGCAGGAGCGGACAGGGAAACACTGAAGCTTTCTTT | CASRSGQGNTEAFF
NA | TRBJ2-3 | TRBD2 | TRBV2 | TGTGCCAGCAGTGACCAGCGGGGGGGGCCTGGGGATACGCAGTATTTT | CASSDQRGGPGDTQYF
NA | TRBJ1-5 | NA | TRBV25-1 | TGTGCCAGCAGTGAGGGCAGGCGCAATCAGCCCCAGCATTTT | CASSEGRRNQPQHF
NA | TRBJ1-4 | NA | TRBV5-1 | TGCGCCAGCAGCTTGGATCAGGGCAATGAAAAACTGTTTTTT | CASSLDQGNEKLFF
NA | TRBJ1-4 | NA | TRBV19 | TGTGCCAGTAAGGGCGGTGCAACTAATGAAAAACTGTTTTTT | CASKGGATNEKLFF
NA | TRBJ1-1 | NA | TRBV2 | TGTGCCAGCAGTAAATTTGAAGCTTTCTTT | CASSKFEAFF
once | TRBJ1-1 | NA | TRBV27 | TGTGCCAGCAGTTCTCTGGTTGTTTGGGGCTCTGAAGCTTTCTTT | CASSSLVVWGSEAFF
NA | TRBJ2-3 | NA | TRBV5-1 | TGCGCCAGCAGCTTGACAGGGGAGGAACATACGCAGTATTTT | CASSLTGEEHTQYF
NA | TRBJ2-2 | NA | TRBV15 | TGTGCCACCAGCAGAGAACAGGGCGGGAACACCGGGGAGCTGTTTTTT | CATSREQGGNTGELFF
once | TRBJ1-2 | NA | TRBV7-9 | TGTGCCAGCAGCTTAGTGTCGGGGGCGCAGGGAGATGGCTACACCTTC | CASSLVSGAQGDGYTF
NA | TRBJ2-2 | NA | TRBV7-3 | TGTGCCAGCAGCCCACCCGGTCAGGGGAGGACCGGGGAGCTGTTTTTT | CASSPPGQGRTGELFF
NA | TRBJ1-4 | TRBD1 | TRBV19 | TGTGCCAGTAGTATAGGAGGAGGGGGCAGAAATGAAAAACTGTTTTTT | CASSIGGGGRNEKLFF
once | TRBJ2-5 | NA | TRBV7-2 | TGTGCCAGCAGCCGACGGGAGACCCAGTACTTC | CASSRRETQYF
NA | TRBJ1-4 | TRBD1 | TRBV10-3 | TGTGCCATCAGTCCCGGGACAGGGTTTGAAAAACTGTTTTTT | CAISPGTGFEKLFF
NA | TRBJ2-1 | TRBD2 | TRBV3-1/TRBV3-2 | TGTGCCAGCAGTCCCGGGACTAGCGGTTACAATGAGCAGTTCTTC | CASSPGTSGYNEQFF
NA | TRBJ2-5 | TRBD2 | TRBV19 | TGTGCCAGTAGTATTCCCGGGACTAGGGGTGAGACCCAGTACTTC | CASSIPGTRGETQYF
NA | TRBJ1-5 | NA | TRBV7-9 | TGTGCCAGCAGCTCCCCCGGGGTTGGCGGTCAGCCCCAGCATTTT | CASSSPGVGGQPQHF
NA | TRBJ2-1 | TRBD1 | TRBV5-1 | TGCGCCAGCAGCTCTGGACAGGGGGGGTACAATGAGCAGTTCTTC | CASSSGQGGYNEQFF
NA | TRBJ2-3 | NA | TRBV30 | TGTGCCTGGAGTGGCATCAAACCGGGACAAACTAGCACAGATACGCAGTATTTT | CAWSGIKPGQTSTDTQYF
NA | TRBJ2-1 | NA | TRBV5-1 | TGCGCCAGCAGACCGATGTTAGCCCTCCGAAATGAGCAGTTCTTC | CASRPMLALRNEQFF
NA | TRBJ2-3 | TRBD2 | TRBV18 | TGTGCCAGCTCACCGAATAATCCTAGCGGGGGGAGCACAGATACGCAGTATTTT | CASSPNNPSGGSTDTQYF
NA | TRBJ1-1 | TRBD1 | TRBV5-1 | TGCGCCAGCAGACCCGACAGGGGAGTAGGAGACACTGAAGCTTTCTTT | CASRPDRGVGDTEAFF
few | TRBJ2-2 | NA | TRBV5-1 | TGCGCCAGCAGCTCGACTAGAGCCAGTACCATGAGTGGGGAGCTGTTTTTT | CASSSTRASTMSGELFF
once | TRBJ2-3 | TRBD2 | TRBV11-3 | TGTGCCAGCAGCCTGACGCTAGCGGGGGGGCTTCCAGATACGCAGTATTTT | CASSLTLAGGLPDTQYF
NA | TRBJ2-1 | NA | TRBV7-9 | TGTGCCAGCAGCATCGGACAGAGCTCCTACAATGAGCAGTTCTTC | CASSIGQSSYNEQFF
NA | TRBJ1-5 | TRBD1 | TRBV5-6 | TGTGCCAGCAGCTTGGCCGGACAGGGAGATAGCAATCAGCCCCAGCATTTT | CASSLAGQGDSNQPQHF
NA | TRBJ2-7 | TRBD1 | TRBV6-5 | TGTGCCAGCAGTTCGCTGGGGACAGGGGGTGGAGAGCAGTACTTC | CASSSLGTGGGEQYF
NA | TRBJ1-2 | NA | TRBV11-2 | TGTGCCAGCACCCCCGGACCCGCTAACTATGGCTACACCTTC | CASTPGPANYGYTF
NA | TRBJ1-6 | NA | TRBV30 | TGTGCCTGGAGTAGCCAGGGGAATTCACCCCTCCACTTT | CAWSSQGNSPLHF
NA | TRBJ2-3 | NA | TRBV11-2 | TGTGCCAGCAGCTTAAGCAGTTATAGCACAGATACGCAGTATTTT | CASSLSSYSTDTQYF
NA | TRBJ1-2 | NA | TRBV10-1 | TGCGCCAGCAGTGCCGCGGCCCCCTATGGCTACACCTTC | CASSAAAPYGYTF
NA | TRBJ1-4 | NA | TRBV19 | TGTGCCAGTAGCAGCGGACATCGGCTCAATGAAAAACTGTTTTTT | CASSSGHRLNEKLFF
NA | TRBJ1-1 | NA | TRBV18 | TGTGCCAGCTCAGCAGGGGTGGTATCGGGTGAAGCTTTCTTT | CASSAGVVSGEAFF
NA | TRBJ1-5 | NA | TRBV19 | TGTGCCAGTAGTATTGACTGGTTTTTGGCCCAGCATTTT | CASSIDWFLAQHF
NA | TRBJ1-2 | TRBD1 | TRBV5-5 | TGTGCCAGCAGCTTTGAAGGGCAGGGGGGCAACTATGGCTACACCTTC | CASSFEGQGGNYGYTF